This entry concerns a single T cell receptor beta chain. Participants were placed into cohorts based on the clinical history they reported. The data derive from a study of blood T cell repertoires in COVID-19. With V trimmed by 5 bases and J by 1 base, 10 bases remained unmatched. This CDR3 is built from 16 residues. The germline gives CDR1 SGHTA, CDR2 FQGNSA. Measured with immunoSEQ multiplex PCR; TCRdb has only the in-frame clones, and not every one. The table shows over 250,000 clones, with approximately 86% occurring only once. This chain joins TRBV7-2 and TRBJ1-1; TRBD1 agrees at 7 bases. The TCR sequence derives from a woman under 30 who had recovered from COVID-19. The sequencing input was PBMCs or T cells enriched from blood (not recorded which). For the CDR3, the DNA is TGTGCCAGCAGCCTCAGACAGGGAGTAGGGAACACTGAAGCTTTCTTT. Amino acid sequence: CASSLRQGVGNTEAFF.